The 4 T cell receptor beta chains listed next were all sequenced from one sample in a study of blood T cell repertoires in COVID-19. Assay: immunoSEQ multiplex PCR; the TCRdb copy retains only in-frame clones and omits some. The table lists approximately 360,000 clones, around 90% of them singletons. Input material: peripheral blood. These receptors all come from a man in his late teens or twenties with active or convalescent COVID-19.

The chain recombines TRBV15 with TRBJ2-1; 9 bases fit TRBD2. After removal of 3 bases from V and 4 bases from J, the junction contained 7 bases not matched to a gene. The CDR3 totals 16 residues. Germline CDR1 is LNHNV and CDR2 is YYDKDF (reference sequence). The CDR3 protein is CATSRGAGGSYNEQFF. CDR3 coding DNA: TGTGCCACCAGCAGGGGAGCGGGAGGTAGTTACAATGAGCAGTTCTTC. The whole variable domain, filled in from reference TRBV15 and TRBJ2-1, reads DAMVIQNPRYQVTQFGKPVTLSCSQTLNHNVMYWYQQKSSQAPKLLFHYYDKDFNNEADTPDNFQSRRPNTSFCFLDIRSPGLGDTAMYLCATSRGAGGSYNEQFFGPGTRLTVL.

The chain links TRBV19 to TRBJ1-1, with 9 bases matching TRBD1. CDR3 length equals 12 residues. Germline V gives CDR1 LNHDA, CDR2 SQIVND (reference sequence). Trimming removed 8 bases from V and 8 bases from J; junction bases left unmatched: 6. The CDR3 protein is CASAGQGTEAFF. Here the CDR3 DNA reads TGTGCCAGTGCTGGACAGGGGACAGAAGCTTTCTTT.

The rearrangement uses TRBV6-5 and TRBJ2-3, with D possibly TRBD1 on 5 matching bases. The CDR3 covers 13 residues. Trimming removed 8 bases at V and 2 bases at J, with 11 bases between. CDR1 and CDR2 from the germline V gene are MNHEY and SVGAGI. The DNA for the CDR3 is TGTGCCAGCGGTAGACAGACCACAGATACGCAGTATTTT. Protein: CASGRQTTDTQYF.

V is TRBV10-3 and J is TRBJ2-1, with D perhaps TRBD2 (6 bases). V lost 3 bases and J 9 bases, leaving 21 bases between the germline ends. CDR3 length equals 16 residues. Germline V gives CDR1 ENHRY, CDR2 SYGVKD. The CDR3 protein is CAISDRLPGVTSEQFF. CDR3 DNA sequence: TGTGCCATCAGTGACAGGCTACCGGGGGTCACAAGTGAGCAGTTCTTC.